The clone carrying this TCR beta chain was counted at least ten times. Amplified TCR beta CDR3 regions came from RNA transcripts. The primer set for the first-round RT-PCR of the TCR CDR3 was HTBI. In TCRdb, the multiplex PCR reads were re-called with MiXCR into one record per CDR3 protein. The sample records around 260,000 distinct CDR3 sequences, around a quarter being singletons. This entry comes from a study of T cells in Graves' hyperthyroidism and ophthalmopathy. Sample collection date corresponds to first hyperthyroidism diagnosis, prior to any ophthalmopathy symptoms. V lost 1 base to trimming and J lost 6 bases, with 6 bases between them. This CDR3 contains 13 residues.

The sequence came from a middle-aged man with Graves' hyperthyroidism that later progressed to Graves' ophthalmopathy. Sequencing used blood. J is TRBJ2-2 and V is TRBV12-3 or TRBV12-4; D is unclear. In nucleotides, the CDR3 is TGTGCCAGCAGTTTAGACAAGCCCGGGGAGCTGTTTTTT. Residues: CASSLDKPGELFF.